These T cell receptor beta chains were read from a single sample in a study of T cell responses to AZD1222 COVID-19 vaccine. Sequenced by immunoSEQ multiplex PCR; TCRdb stores in-frame clones only, minus some. The table includes 65,000 to 85,000 clones, 70% to 90% detected once. Here the sequenced sample was peripheral blood, taken on day 0 of AZD1222 vaccination. These receptors were collected from an adult in good health. The CDR3 runs from the conserved cysteine through the conserved F or W. The order of the fields is J gene, clone size, V gene, D gene, CDR3 protein, CDR3 DNA. A D gene is named only where the DNA matches it firmly. Clone size is stated in some rows and not others, as once, few, many or a class when expanded.

J: TRBJ1-4; size: .; V: TRBV4-1; D: TRBD1; CDR3: CASSQAPTGGEKLFF; DNA: TGCGCCAGCAGCCAAGCCCCCACAGGGGGTGAAAAACTGTTTTTT
J: TRBJ1-2; size: few; V: TRBV5-1; D: .; CDR3: CASSLEVDYGYTF; DNA: TGCGCCAGCAGCTTGGAGGTCGACTATGGCTACACCTTC
J: TRBJ2-1; size: .; V: TRBV7-8; D: .; CDR3: CASSQGGHSSYNEQFF; DNA: TGTGCCAGCAGCCAGGGAGGCCATAGCTCCTACAATGAGCAGTTCTTC
J: TRBJ1-5; size: .; V: TRBV27; D: .; CDR3: CASSSISAGNQPQHF; DNA: TGTGCCAGCAGTTCCATCTCCGCGGGTAATCAGCCCCAGCATTTT
J: TRBJ2-1; size: .; V: TRBV7-3; D: .; CDR3: CASRWSGDNEQFF; DNA: TGTGCCAGCAGGTGGTCGGGCGACAATGAGCAGTTCTTC
J: TRBJ2-5; size: .; V: TRBV30; D: TRBD2; CDR3: CAWSLAGVTETQYF; DNA: TGTGCCTGGAGCTTAGCGGGAGTAACAGAGACCCAGTACTTC
J: TRBJ2-5; size: .; V: TRBV2; D: .; CDR3: CASRSGTQETQYF; DNA: TGTGCCAGCAGATCCGGGACCCAAGAGACCCAGTACTTC
J: TRBJ2-1; size: .; V: TRBV24-1; D: .; CDR3: CATSDQAPYEQFF; DNA: TGTGCCACCAGTGATCAAGCCCCCTATGAGCAGTTCTTC
J: TRBJ2-7; size: once; V: TRBV6-5; D: TRBD1; CDR3: CASNRQGASTYEQYF; DNA: TGTGCCAGCAACAGGCAGGGGGCATCCACCTACGAGCAGTACTTC
J: TRBJ2-1; size: .; V: TRBV19; D: TRBD2; CDR3: CASSIGGTSGEQFF; DNA: TGTGCCAGTAGTATAGGCGGGACTAGCGGGGAGCAGTTCTTC
J: TRBJ2-7; size: .; V: TRBV27; D: .; CDR3: CASSPNSYEQYF; DNA: TGTGCCAGCAGTCCTAACTCCTACGAGCAGTACTTC
J: TRBJ2-7; size: .; V: TRBV27; D: .; CDR3: CASSFQGPSYEQYF; DNA: TGTGCCAGCAGTTTCCAGGGGCCGTCCTACGAGCAGTACTTC
J: TRBJ2-2; size: .; V: TRBV7-9; D: .; CDR3: CASSFSQTPTGELFF; DNA: TGTGCCAGCAGCTTCTCGCAGACACCGACCGGGGAGCTGTTTTTT
J: TRBJ2-1; size: .; V: TRBV2; D: .; CDR3: CASIPTGSYNEQFF; DNA: TGTGCCAGCATTCCGACAGGCTCCTACAATGAGCAGTTCTTC
J: TRBJ1-2; size: .; V: TRBV3-1/TRBV3-2; D: .; CDR3: CASSQEGLRNYGYTF; DNA: TGTGCCAGCAGCCAAGAAGGGCTACGTAACTATGGCTACACCTTC
J: TRBJ2-1; size: .; V: TRBV28; D: TRBD2; CDR3: CASLTSGRVNEQFF; DNA: TGTGCCAGCCTGACTAGCGGGAGGGTTAATGAGCAGTTCTTC
J: TRBJ2-3; size: .; V: TRBV6-2/TRBV6-3; D: .; CDR3: CASRPTGTDTQYF; DNA: TGTGCCAGCAGGCCTACAGGGACCGATACGCAGTATTTT
J: TRBJ1-6; size: .; V: TRBV5-4; D: TRBD1; CDR3: CASSWDPDRVNSPLHF; DNA: TGTGCCAGCAGTTGGGACCCCGACAGGGTTAATTCACCCCTCCACTTT
J: TRBJ2-2; size: .; V: TRBV2; D: .; CDR3: CASSIDTGELFF; DNA: TGTGCCAGCAGTATAGACACCGGGGAGCTGTTTTTT
J: TRBJ2-1; size: .; V: TRBV7-3; D: .; CDR3: CASSREIADEQFF; DNA: TGTGCCAGCAGCCGCGAAATAGCGGATGAGCAGTTCTTC
J: TRBJ2-3; size: .; V: TRBV11-2; D: TRBD2; CDR3: CASSRRGTVTDTQYF; DNA: TGTGCCAGCAGTAGGCGGGGGACCGTCACAGATACGCAGTATTTT
J: TRBJ1-3; size: .; V: TRBV29-1; D: .; CDR3: CSANTDLSSGNTIYF; DNA: TGCAGCGCCAATACTGACTTGAGCTCTGGAAACACCATATATTTT
J: TRBJ2-1; size: .; V: TRBV11-3; D: TRBD2; CDR3: CASSSSPGGDEQFF; DNA: TGTGCCAGCAGCTCGTCCCCCGGGGGGGATGAGCAGTTCTTC